Given below is one T cell receptor (beta chain) in context. Primers included in the PCR were 60 Vbeta and 13 Jbeta primers. The protocol was immunoSEQ multiplex PCR, while the TCRdb copy is restricted to in-frame clones and leaves out a portion. The sample yields 150,000 to 200,000 clones, over 60% seen once. After removal of 4 bases from V and 5 bases from J, the junction contained 9 bases not matched to a gene. The CDR3 length is 15 residues. The germline V gene encodes CDR1 SQVTM and CDR2 ANQGSEA. The sample belongs to a study of cytomegalovirus exposure and HLA in healthy donors. The TCR comes from a woman aged 45-59 years in good health and CMV-seropositive. The gene calls are TRBV29-1 and TRBJ2-3; 10 positions agree with TRBD1. Sequencing was performed on PBMCs. CDR3: CSVGNPDRGQDTQYF. CDR3 coding DNA: TGCAGCGTTGGGAATCCTGACAGGGGGCAAGATACGCAGTATTTT.